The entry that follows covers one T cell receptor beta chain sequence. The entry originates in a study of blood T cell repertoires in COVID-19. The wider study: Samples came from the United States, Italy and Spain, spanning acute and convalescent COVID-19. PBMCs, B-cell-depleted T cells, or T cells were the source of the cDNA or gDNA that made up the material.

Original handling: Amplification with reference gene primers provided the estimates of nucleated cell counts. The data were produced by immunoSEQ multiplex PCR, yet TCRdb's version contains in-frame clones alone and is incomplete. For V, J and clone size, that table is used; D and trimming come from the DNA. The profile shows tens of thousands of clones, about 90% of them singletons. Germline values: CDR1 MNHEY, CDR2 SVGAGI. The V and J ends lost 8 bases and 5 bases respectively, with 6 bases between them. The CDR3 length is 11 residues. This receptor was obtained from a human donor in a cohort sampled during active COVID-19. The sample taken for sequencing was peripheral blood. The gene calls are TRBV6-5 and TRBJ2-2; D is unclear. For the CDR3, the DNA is TGTGCCAGCGGCATGACCGGGGAGCTGTTTTTT. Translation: CASGMTGELFF.